Following are 2 T cell receptor beta chains from one sample sequenced in a study of shared clonotypes between healthy human individuals. Only in-frame clones appear in the TCRdb table, and some are missing; sequencing was by immunoSEQ multiplex PCR. The sample yields about 1.1 million clones, roughly 80% seen once. Sequencing used memory CD4+ T cells from PBMCs. Subset noted: CD45RA-negative fraction. These receptors came from a man in his late teens or twenties in good health. Some clones in this sample may be carry-over from other donors' samples.

About this clone: This likely comes from a read error, as the CDR3 has no conserved phenylalanine or tryptophan at its end. Because the CDR3's place on the DNA is in doubt, the DNA is left out and the CDR3 is given as listed by TCRdb. V usage is TRBV7-3 and J usage is TRBJ1-1. The length of the CDR3 is 13 amino acids, counting both ends. Germline lookup yields CDR1 SGHTA and CDR2 FQGTGA. The CDR3 loop is CASSPTGNTEASL.

This chain connects TRBV27 to TRBJ1-1; D ambiguous. Germline loops: CDR1 MNHEY, CDR2 SMNVEV (reference sequence). V was trimmed by 0 bases and J by 5 bases, leaving 10 bases between them. The length of the CDR3 is 14 residues. For the CDR3, the DNA is TGTGCCAGCAGTTTATCTGCGGGAGGGACTGAAGCTTTCTTT. It codes for CASSLSAGGTEAFF.